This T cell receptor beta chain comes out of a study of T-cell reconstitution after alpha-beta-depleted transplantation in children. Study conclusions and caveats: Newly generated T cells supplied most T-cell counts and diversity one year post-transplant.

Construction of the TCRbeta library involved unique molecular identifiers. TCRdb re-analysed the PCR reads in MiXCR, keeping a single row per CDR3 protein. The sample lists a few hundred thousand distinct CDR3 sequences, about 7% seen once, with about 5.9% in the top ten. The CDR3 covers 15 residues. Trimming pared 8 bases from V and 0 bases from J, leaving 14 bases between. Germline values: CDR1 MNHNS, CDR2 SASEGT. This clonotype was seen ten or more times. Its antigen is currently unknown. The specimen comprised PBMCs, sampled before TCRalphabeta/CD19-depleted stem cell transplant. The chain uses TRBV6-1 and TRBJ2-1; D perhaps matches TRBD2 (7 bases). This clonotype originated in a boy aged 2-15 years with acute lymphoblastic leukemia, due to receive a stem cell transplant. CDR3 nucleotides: TGTGCCAGCTCGCGGGGGCCGAGCTCCTACAATGAGCAGTTCTTC. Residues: CASSRGPSSYNEQFF.